This T cell receptor (beta chain) stems from a study of blood T cell repertoires in COVID-19. Study overall: Sample material is recorded as cDNA or gDNA derived from T cells, B-cell-depleted T cells, or PBMCs.

Authors' analysis steps: Estimation of nucleated cell counts was performed using reference gene primer amplification. Here immunoSEQ multiplex PCR was the method, and the copy in TCRdb shows in-frame clones only, minus some. The D gene and trimming were derived from the DNA, and the V and J assignments and clone size from that table. Among around 27,000 clones, 90% to 95% were seen once, and the ten largest hold roughly 4.2%. V lost 5 bases to trimming and J lost 1 base, with 8 bases between them. This CDR3 is 13 amino acids long. This receptor was taken from a human donor with active COVID-19. The donor label of this sample is uncertain. Sequencing was performed on peripheral blood. The V and J genes are TRBV12-3 or TRBV12-4 and TRBJ2-5; tentative D call: TRBD1 (6 bases). The CDR3, as DNA: TGTGCCAGCAGTACAGGGAGCCAAGAGACCCAGTACTTC. Its translation: CASSTGSQETQYF.